This TCR beta chain came from a study of T cell responses to AZD1222 COVID-19 vaccine. Germline V lookup: CDR1 MNHEY, CDR2 SVGAGI. Trimming took 2 bases from V and 6 from J, leaving 8 bases between them. This CDR3 contains 12 residues. Clones were read by immunoSEQ multiplex PCR, and TCRdb kept only the in-frame ones, dropping some. The table includes around 74,000 clones, about 91% detected once. The specimen comprised peripheral blood, sampled on day 0 of MenACWY control vaccination. This chain uses TRBV6-5 with TRBJ2-7; a possible D gene is TRBD2 (7 bases). This sequence originates from an adult in good health. The CDR3, as DNA: TGTGCCAGCAGTTACGGGGGGGCCGAGCAGTACTTC. Its translation is CASSYGGAEQYF.